This T cell receptor beta chain was identified in a study of OX40 agonist ivuxolimab in advanced cancers. For the study at large: Patients received ivuxolimab, an intravenous treatment, every 2 weeks at 0.01 to 10 mg/kg. General study points: Certain nonresponders likewise exhibited a low normalized T-cell clonal expansion. People who partly responded at 0.1-3.0 mg/kg had some of the least clonal expansion seen.

Assay: immunoSEQ multiplex PCR; the TCRdb copy retains only in-frame clones and omits some. The table has some 70,000 clones, around 82% seen once. Germline V gene lookup returns CDR1 SGHTA and CDR2 FQGNSA. V lost 3 bases and J lost 8, with 5 bases in between. This CDR3 contains 11 residues. Remarks on this clone: As yet, its antigen is unknown.

The specimen comprised CD4+ or CD8+ T cells sorted from blood, sampled in a trial of the OX40 agonist ivuxolimab. V usage is TRBV7-2 and J usage is TRBJ2-1; D unresolved. The TCR sequence derives from an adult with an advanced solid tumor such as melanoma, head and neck, liver or kidney cancer. The CDR3 reads CASSFLHEQFF. CDR3 DNA sequence: TGTGCCAGCAGCTTCCTCCATGAGCAGTTCTTC. Using reference TRBV7-2 and TRBJ2-1 for the parts outside the CDR3, the full variable domain is GAGVSQSPSNKVTEKGKDVELRCDPISGHTALYWYRQSLGQGLEFLIYFQGNSAPDKSGLPSDRFSAERTGGSVSTLTIQRTQQEDSAVYLCASSFLHEQFFGPGTRLTVL.